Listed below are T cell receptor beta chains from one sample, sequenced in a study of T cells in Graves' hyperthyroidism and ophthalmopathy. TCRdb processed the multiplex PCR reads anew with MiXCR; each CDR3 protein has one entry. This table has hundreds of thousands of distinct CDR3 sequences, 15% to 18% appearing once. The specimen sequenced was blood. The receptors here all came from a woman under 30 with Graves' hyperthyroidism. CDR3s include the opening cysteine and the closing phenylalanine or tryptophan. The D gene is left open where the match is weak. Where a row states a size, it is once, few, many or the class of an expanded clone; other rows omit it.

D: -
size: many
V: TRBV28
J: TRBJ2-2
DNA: TGTGCCAGCAGTTTGTTGGGAAACACCGGGGAGCTGTTTTTT
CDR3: CASSLLGNTGELFF

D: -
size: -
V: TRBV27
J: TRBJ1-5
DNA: TGTGCCAGCAGGAATGAGCAGCCGAATCAGCCCCAGCATTTT
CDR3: CASRNEQPNQPQHF

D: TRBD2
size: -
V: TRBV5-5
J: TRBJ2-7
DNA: TGTGCCAGCAGCTTTTACCCTTGGACTAGCGGGGGCGGGGAGGAGCAGTACTTC
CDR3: CASSFYPWTSGGGEEQYF

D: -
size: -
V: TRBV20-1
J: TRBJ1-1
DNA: TGCAGTGCTAGATTTGAACAGGACACTGAAGCTTTCTTT
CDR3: CSARFEQDTEAFF

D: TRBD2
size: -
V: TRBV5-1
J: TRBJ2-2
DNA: TGCGCCAGCAGCTTGGACGGACTAGCGGGGGGCCCAGTGGGCACCGGGGAGCTGTTTTTT
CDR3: CASSLDGLAGGPVGTGELFF

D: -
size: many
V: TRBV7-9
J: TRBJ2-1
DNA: TGTGCCAGCAGCTTAAGTGGGCGGCGGGATCTTGGTGAGCAGTTCTTC
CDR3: CASSLSGRRDLGEQFF

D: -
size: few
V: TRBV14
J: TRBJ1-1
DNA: TGTGCCAGCAGCCATGCTGGGGGGGGGACTGAAGCTTTCTTT
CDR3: CASSHAGGGTEAFF

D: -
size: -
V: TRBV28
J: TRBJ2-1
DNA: TGTGCCAGCAGTTTGAGTCTGCGCGGGAATGAGCAGTTCTTC
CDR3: CASSLSLRGNEQFF

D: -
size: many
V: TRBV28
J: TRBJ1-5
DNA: TGTGCCAGCAGTTTGTCTTCGGGTATGCAGGGGAATCAGCCCCAGCATTTT
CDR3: CASSLSSGMQGNQPQHF

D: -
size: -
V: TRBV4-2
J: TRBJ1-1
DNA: TGTGCCAGCAGCCAAGGGGGAGGGGGTACTGAAGCTTTCTTT
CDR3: CASSQGGGGTEAFF

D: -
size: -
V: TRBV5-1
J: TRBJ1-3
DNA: TGCGCCAGCAGCTTGATTGGAGTCCGGGCGGCGAGCTCTGGAAACACCATATATTTT
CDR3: CASSLIGVRAASSGNTIYF

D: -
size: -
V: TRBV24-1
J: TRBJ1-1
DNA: TGTGCCACCAGTGATGCGGGACGGGGATTGAACACTGAAGCTTTCTTT
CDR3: CATSDAGRGLNTEAFF

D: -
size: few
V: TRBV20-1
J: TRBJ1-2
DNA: TGCAGTGCTAGAGGGCTTTCGAGAGGCTACACCTTC
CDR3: CSARGLSRGYTF

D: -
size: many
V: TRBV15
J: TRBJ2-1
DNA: TGTGCCACCTCGCAGAAATCCTACAATGAGCAGTTCTTC
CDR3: CATSQKSYNEQFF